This note documents a single T cell receptor beta chain sequence. Its specificity is unknown. Thyroid surgery was performed in patients who had received no treatment beforehand. This entry comes from a study of metastatic and nonmetastatic thyroid tumors. Study-wide background: Repertoires from blood and tumor or nodule tissue of malignant and benign thyroid patients were compared.

General study points: Significantly higher TCR beta diversity was reportedly seen in malignant thyroid tumors than benign nodules, in blood and tumor.

TCRdb redid the clone calls on the PCR reads using MiXCR. The sample has more than 4,000 clones, 35% seen once; the top ten hold 27%. V was clipped by 1 base and J by 2 bases, with 7 bases between them. CDR1 is SGHRS, CDR2 YFSETQ, per germline. This CDR3 region has 13 residues. The chain employs TRBV5-1 and TRBJ2-7; no clear D gene. The sequenced material came from adjacent normal tissue. The clonotype was recovered from a female donor with papillary thyroid cancer or a benign thyroid nodule (not recorded which). Some clones in this sample may be carry-over from other donors' samples. The CDR3 region is CASSLMDAYEQYF. In nucleotides, the CDR3 is TGCGCCAGCAGCTTGATGGATGCCTACGAGCAGTACTTC.